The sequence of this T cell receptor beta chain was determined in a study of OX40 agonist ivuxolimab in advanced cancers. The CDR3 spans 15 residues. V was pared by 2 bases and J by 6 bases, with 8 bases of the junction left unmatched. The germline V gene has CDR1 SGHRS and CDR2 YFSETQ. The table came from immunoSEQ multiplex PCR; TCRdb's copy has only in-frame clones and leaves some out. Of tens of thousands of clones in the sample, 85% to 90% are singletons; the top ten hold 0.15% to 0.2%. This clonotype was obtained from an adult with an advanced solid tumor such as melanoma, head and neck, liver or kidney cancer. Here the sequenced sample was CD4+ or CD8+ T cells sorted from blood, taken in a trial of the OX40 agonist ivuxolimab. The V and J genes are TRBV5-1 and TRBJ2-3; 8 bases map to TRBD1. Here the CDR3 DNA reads TGCGCCAGCAGCTTTGGCAGGGGGCCTGAGGATACGCAGTATTTT. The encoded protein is CASSFGRGPEDTQYF.